This paragraph covers one TCR beta chain sequence. No antigen is known for it. V lost 4 bases and J 5 bases, leaving 8 bases between the germline ends. The CDR3 has 11 amino acids. Germline V gives CDR1 DFQATT, CDR2 SNEGSKA (reference sequence). The record originates from a study of beta chain features in type 1 diabetes. Every isolated RNA sample was fully reverse transcribed, so sequencing captured expressed TCRB transcripts. The table came from immunoSEQ multiplex PCR; TCRdb's copy has only in-frame clones and leaves some out. The repertoire holds 110,000 to 150,000 clones, with around a tenth as singletons. Study-wide results and caveats: Across patients, naive, central memory and Treg TCRB repertoires exhibited apparently greater similarity than was observed across healthy donors.

The receptor was isolated from a woman aged 40 to 50 in good health. The chain recombines TRBV20-1 with TRBJ1-1; a weak D match, TRBD1 (6 bases). The material sequenced was central memory CD4+ T cells from blood. This CDR3 is CSAIRGTEAFF. For the CDR3, the DNA is TGCAGTGCTATCAGGGGAACTGAAGCTTTCTTT.